The 17 T cell receptor beta chains listed next were all sequenced from one sample in a study of blood T cell repertoires in COVID-19. Repertoires were generated with immunoSEQ multiplex PCR, while TCRdb's copy carries only in-frame clones and drops some. Of approximately 300,000 clones in the sample, about nine tenths were seen once. The specimen sequenced was PBMCs or T cells enriched from blood (not recorded which). Every receptor here comes from a young woman who had recovered from COVID-19.

V gene TRBV7-3 combines with J gene TRBJ2-7, with 10 bases matching TRBD2. J lost 5 bases, V lost 2 bases, and 6 bases had no gene match. The V gene's germline CDR1 is SGHTA and CDR2 FQGTGA. The CDR3 extends over 15 amino acids. The CDR3 nucleotides are TGTGCCAGCAGCTTACTTGGGCTAGCGGGAGACGAGCAGTACTTC. Its protein product is CASSLLGLAGDEQYF.

This clone was observed a few times. The chain joins TRBV18 to TRBJ1-5; 8 nucleotides match TRBD1. J lost 6 bases, V lost 1 base, and 8 bases had no gene match. The length of the CDR3 is 16 residues. In germline, CDR1 is KGHSH, CDR2 LQKENI. The CDR3 spells CASSPQMTGEGQPQHF. The CDR3 nucleotides read TGTGCCAGCTCACCACAGATGACAGGGGAAGGTCAGCCCCAGCATTTT.

This chain uses TRBV4-1 with TRBJ2-2; D is perhaps TRBD2 (6 bases). V was cut by 1 base and J by 6 bases, with 12 bases left in between. This CDR3 comprises 15 residues. Germline V gives CDR1 MGHRA, CDR2 YSYEKL. The CDR3 spells CASSQVTRTPGELFF. The DNA for the CDR3 is TGCGCCAGCAGCCAAGTGACTAGAACTCCCGGGGAGCTGTTTTTT.

The rearrangement joins TRBV28 to TRBJ1-3; maybe TRBD1 (6 bases). The V and J ends lost 6 bases and 7 bases respectively, with 19 bases between them. The CDR3 extends over 15 amino acids. Germline values: CDR1 MDHEN, CDR2 SYDVKM. This CDR3 reads CASSSGTPLWNTIYF. The CDR3 DNA is TGTGCCAGCAGCTCCGGGACACCCTTATGGAACACCATATATTTT. The whole variable domain, filled in from reference TRBV28 and TRBJ1-3, reads DVKVTQSSRYLVKRTGEKVFLECVQDMDHENMFWYRQDPGLGLRLIYFSYDVKMKEKGDIPEGYSVSREKKERFSLILESASTNQTSMYLCASSSGTPLWNTIYFGEGSWLTVV.

In this sample, this clone turned up a few times. V usage is TRBV24-1 and J usage is TRBJ1-2; 12 positions match TRBD1. This CDR3 comprises 17 residues. J lost 2 bases, V lost 3 bases, and 6 bases had no gene match. Germline V gives CDR1 KGHDR, CDR2 SFDVKD. The chain's CDR3 is CATSDAGTGGINYGYTF. The CDR3 bases are TGTGCCACCAGTGATGCCGGGACAGGGGGCATCAACTATGGCTACACCTTC.

The chain recombines TRBV6-5 with TRBJ1-1; 10 bases line up with TRBD1. The V and J ends lost 2 bases and 5 bases, in that order; junction bases with no gene match: 8. The CDR3 consists of 16 residues. In germline, CDR1 is MNHEY, CDR2 SVGAGI. CDR3 sequence reads: CASSYPRGTGDTEAFF. For the CDR3, the DNA is TGTGCCAGCAGTTACCCGAGGGGGACAGGGGATACTGAAGCTTTCTTT.

This chain connects TRBV9 to TRBJ2-7, with 11 positions matching TRBD1. Germline assignment: CDR1 SGDLS and CDR2 YYNGEE. This CDR3 is built from 14 residues. Trimming took 3 bases from V and 5 from J; bases not matched to a gene: 4. This CDR3 is CASSGTGGFHEQYF. The CDR3, as DNA: TGTGCCAGCAGCGGGACAGGGGGCTTCCACGAGCAGTACTTC.

This clone has a handful of counts. The chain combines TRBV18 with TRBJ1-3, with 10 bases aligning to TRBD1. Germline V gene lookup returns CDR1 KGHSH and CDR2 LQKENI. V was clipped by 5 bases and J by 0 bases; unmatched bases: 10. The CDR3 runs 18 residues. CDR3 bases: TGTGCCAGCTCAGACCCGGGACAGGGGATCTTCTCTGGAAACACCATATATTTT. Its protein product is CASSDPGQGIFSGNTIYF.

This clone was detected only once. V is TRBV24-1 and J is TRBJ1-6; a weak D match, TRBD1 (6 bases). The CDR3 is 15 amino acids. V lost 5 bases and J 8 bases, leaving 15 bases between the germline ends. Germline V gives CDR1 KGHDR, CDR2 SFDVKD. CDR3 loop: CATSAQGLRDSPLHF. The CDR3 region has the DNA TGTGCCACCAGTGCCCAGGGGCTGCGGGATTCACCCCTCCACTTT.

V and J are TRBV24-1 and TRBJ1-2; TRBD1 aligns across 9 bases. The CDR3 has 13 residues. Germline values: CDR1 KGHDR, CDR2 SFDVKD. Unmatched junction bases numbered 3, after V lost 4 bases and J lost 7 bases. CDR3 residues: CATSEGDRAGYTF. In DNA, the CDR3 is TGTGCCACCAGTGAGGGGGACAGGGCTGGCTACACCTTC.

The chain recombines TRBV7-9 with TRBJ1-2; D uncertain. This CDR3 is 13 amino acids long. Germline assignment: CDR1 SEHNR and CDR2 FQNEAQ (reference sequence). The V end was cut by 1 base, the J end by 5 bases, with 8 bases between. The CDR3 DNA reads as TGTGCCAGCAGCTTAGGACACACATATGGCTACACCTTC. Translation gives CASSLGHTYGYTF.

The chain couples TRBV19 to TRBJ1-1; 11 nucleotides align to TRBD1. The CDR3 sequence is 16 residues long. V lost 6 bases and J lost 3; bases outside the gene matches: 9. The germline CDR1 and CDR2 sequences are LNHDA and SQIVND (reference sequence). In DNA, the CDR3 is TGTGCCAGTAGCCCTGGACAGGGGGCGTTTGACACTGAAGCTTTCTTT. Amino acids: CASSPGQGAFDTEAFF.

The chain links TRBV5-5 to TRBJ2-5; 9 nucleotides match TRBD1. Germline V gene sequence: CDR1 SGHKS, CDR2 YYEKEE (reference sequence). Trimming removed 4 bases from V and 7 bases from J; junction bases left unmatched: 14. This CDR3 is built from 16 residues. CDR3 nucleotides: TGTGCCAGCAGCCGCGTCCCGGGACAGGGATCGGGGACCCAGTACTTC. This sequence encodes CASSRVPGQGSGTQYF.

This clone appeared a few times. The V call is TRBV2, the J call TRBJ1-5, with D perhaps TRBD1 (5 bases). Germline values: CDR1 SNHLY, CDR2 FYNNEI. Trimming cost V 4 bases and J 5 bases, with 9 bases left between them. This CDR3 has 13 amino acids. The CDR3 spells CASSVQGDQPQHF. The CDR3, as DNA: TGTGCCAGCAGTGTGCAGGGTGATCAGCCCCAGCATTTT. Combining the CDR3 with reference TRBV2 and TRBJ1-5 gives the whole variable domain EPEVTQTPSHQVTQMGQEVILRCVPISNHLYFYWYRQILGQKVEFLVSFYNNEISEKSEIFDDQFSVERPDGSNFTLKIRSTKLEDSAMYFCASSVQGDQPQHFGDGTRLSIL.

This clone appeared a single time. This chain uses TRBV9 with TRBJ1-1; a possible D gene is TRBD1 (5 bases). The germline V gene encodes CDR1 SGDLS and CDR2 YYNGEE. V lost 2 bases, J lost 6 bases, and 17 bases lay in between. This CDR3 has 15 amino acids. The CDR3 spells CASSVGFNTGSEAFF. The CDR3 nucleotides read TGTGCCAGCAGCGTTGGGTTTAACACAGGTTCTGAAGCTTTCTTT.

The rearrangement joins TRBV30 to TRBJ1-1, with a weak D call TRBD1 (5 bases). Looked up from germline, CDR1 is GTSNPN and CDR2 is SVGIG (reference sequence). CDR3 length: 12 amino acids. V was clipped by 3 bases and J by 5 bases, with 10 bases between them. The CDR3 DNA follows: TGTGCCTGGAGCCACGGGGGGACTGAAGCTTTCTTT. It yields the protein CAWSHGGTEAFF.

The V gene is TRBV4-2, the J gene TRBJ2-1; 10 bases align to TRBD1. V gave up 0 bases and J gave up 7 bases; unmatched junction bases: 3. This CDR3 comprises 15 residues. Germline loops: CDR1 LGHNA, CDR2 YNFKEQ. Here the CDR3 DNA reads TGTGCCAGCAGCCAAGATGAGGGACAGGGGAATGAGCAGTTCTTC. Residues: CASSQDEGQGNEQFF.